A single sample gave rise to the 29 T cell receptor beta chains below, sequenced in a study of Ad26.COV2.S vaccination and SARS-CoV-2 variants. This table comes from immunoSEQ multiplex PCR, and its TCRdb copy is limited to in-frame clones, with some not included. Among tens of thousands of clones listed, approximately 77% were seen once. Specimen: peripheral blood, collected after recovery from COVID-19. These receptors originate from a human donor who had recovered from COVID-19.

The chain has TRBV12-5 and TRBJ2-1; D gene ambiguous. V lost 3 bases and J 10 bases, leaving 7 bases between the germline ends. Germline assignment: CDR1 LGHNT and CDR2 FRNRAP. CDR3 length equals 11 residues. The CDR3 DNA reads as TGTGCTAGTGGTTTTGGAGAGGAGCAGTTCTTC. Translated, it gives CASGFGEEQFF. Complete variable domain (other parts from reference TRBV12-5 and TRBJ2-1): DARVTQTPRHKVTEMGQEVTMRCQPILGHNTVFWYRQTMMQGLELLAYFRNRAPLDDSGMPKDRFSAEMPDATLATLKIQPSEPRDSAVYFCASGFGEEQFFGPGTRLTVL.

A single count supports this clone. An end of the junction differs from the germline gene, which may be a read error. The same CDR3 can be traced to other DNA sequences in this sample. The chain uses TRBV19 and TRBJ2-1, with 7 bases that match TRBD2. This CDR3 contains 15 residues. In germline, CDR1 is LNHDA, CDR2 SQIVND (reference sequence). CDR3 in DNA: TGCGCCAGTACCCTTGGGCGGGACTACCGCGATGAGCAGTTCTTC. Encoded protein: CASTLGRDYRDEQFF.

The chain joins TRBV10-3 to TRBJ2-2; D not resolved. Trimming left V 5 bases short and J 0 bases short, with 16 bases between. Germline loops: CDR1 ENHRY, CDR2 SYGVKD. The CDR3 is 17 residues long. CDR3 sequence: CAISNTSPISNTGELFF. For the CDR3, the DNA is TGTGCCATCAGTAATACCTCTCCGATCTCGAACACCGGGGAGCTGTTTTTT.

V is TRBV6-2 or TRBV6-3 and J is TRBJ2-1, with unresolved D. Trimming cost V 2 bases and J 10 bases, with 12 bases left between them. Germline assignment: CDR1 MNHEY and CDR2 SVGEGT. The CDR3 covers 13 residues. The CDR3 nucleotides are TGTGCCAGCAGTTACATGACCTTGGGGGAGCAGTTCTTC. Protein sequence: CASSYMTLGEQFF.

The V and J genes are TRBV23-1 and TRBJ1-1; TRBD1 might be the D (6 bases). TRBV23-1 has ORF status, its function being uncertain. The V and J ends lost 11 bases and 8 bases respectively, with 24 bases between them. The CDR3 covers 14 residues. The chain's CDR3 is CAPRPRGGAGEAFF. In DNA form, the CDR3 reads TGCGCCCCCCGTCCCCGGGGGGGCGCTGGGGAAGCTTTCTTT.

This sequence joins TRBV28 and TRBJ1-1; tentatively, D is TRBD1 (5 bases). Trimming stripped 6 bases from V and 1 base from J, with 9 bases between. There are 13 residues in the CDR3. Germline V gene data show CDR1 as MDHEN and CDR2 as SYDVKM. CDR3 nucleotide sequence: TGTGCCAGCAGCGCCGGGGGGAACACTGAAGCTTTCTTT. Protein sequence: CASSAGGNTEAFF.

As DNA, the CDR3 is TGTGCCTCTGCCGGTGCTCCAGATACGCAGTATTTT. Encoded protein: CASAGAPDTQYF. The J gene is TRBJ2-3, the V gene TRBV10-3; D is unclear. Trimming cost V 11 bases and J 4 bases, with 13 bases left between them. The CDR3 is 12 amino acids. In germline, CDR1 is ENHRY, CDR2 SYGVKD.

V is TRBV12-5 and J is TRBJ2-1; D unclear. V was pared by 2 bases and J by 4 bases, with 9 bases between. The CDR3 is 14 amino acids. The germline V gene has CDR1 LGHNT and CDR2 FRNRAP. The CDR3 bases are TGTGCTAGTGGTTTGAGGGCCGGATACAATGAGCAGTTCTTC. Translating gives CASGLRAGYNEQFF.

The count of this clone is one. The chain employs TRBV6-2 or TRBV6-3 and TRBJ1-4; D gene uncertain. Germline V lookup: CDR1 MNHEY, CDR2 SVGEGT. The CDR3 totals 17 residues. V gave up 0 bases and J gave up 0 bases, with 11 bases separating them. The CDR3 DNA follows: TGTGCCAGCAGTTACTCGGAGCCGTCTGCAACTAATGAAAAACTGTTTTTT. Protein: CASSYSEPSATNEKLFF.

The chain joins TRBV4-1 to TRBJ2-1, with D unresolved. The germline gives CDR1 MGHRA, CDR2 YSYEKL. This CDR3 has 13 amino acids. V was pared by 0 bases and J by 4 bases, with 4 bases between. The CDR3: CASSQERYNEQFF. The CDR3 DNA reads as TGCGCCAGCAGCCAAGAACGTTACAATGAGCAGTTCTTC.

The rearrangement uses TRBV9 and TRBJ1-3, with D perhaps matching TRBD1 (5 bases). The CDR3 contains 15 residues. Trimming took 4 bases from V and 5 from J, leaving 16 bases between them. Germline CDR1 and CDR2: SGDLS and YYNGEE. CDR3 amino acids: CASSFQGDPRNTIYF. The CDR3 nucleotides read TGTGCCAGCAGCTTTCAAGGGGATCCTAGAAACACCATATATTTT.

A note on this clone: Other DNA sequences in the sample encode the same CDR3. The rearrangement links TRBV9 to TRBJ2-7; D is uncertain. This CDR3 region has 14 residues. V lost 0 bases and J 0 bases, leaving 7 bases between the germline ends. Per the germline V gene, CDR1 is SGDLS and CDR2 is YYNGEE. CDR3 sequence: CASSVASSSYEQYF. The CDR3 DNA reads as TGTGCCAGCAGCGTAGCTTCTAGCTCCTACGAGCAGTACTTC.

The chain recombines TRBV19 with TRBJ1-5, with 11 bases that match TRBD1. After removal of 10 bases from V and 6 bases from J, the junction contained 14 bases not matched to a gene. This CDR3 spans 16 amino acids. In germline, CDR1 is LNHDA, CDR2 SQIVND (reference sequence). The CDR3 coding sequence is TGTGCCACCTCGGACAGGGGGCGAATCAAATCTCAGCCCCAGCATTTT. Protein: CATSDRGRIKSQPQHF.

This sequence joins TRBV15 and TRBJ1-6; 8 bases are shared with TRBD1. Losses at the gene ends were 2 bases for V and 10 bases for J; bases not matched to a gene: 4. The CDR3 covers 14 residues. Germline loops: CDR1 LNHNV, CDR2 YYDKDF (reference sequence). The CDR3 reads CATSRQTGDSPLHF. The DNA for the CDR3 is TGTGCCACCAGCAGACAGACAGGGGACTCACCCCTCCACTTT.

This chain connects TRBV7-8 to TRBJ2-7, with TRBD1 identical over 8 bases. CDR1 is SGHVS and CDR2 is FQNEAQ in the germline V gene. The CDR3 length is 18 residues. The V segment lost 5 bases and the J segment 5 bases; nucleotides outside the gene matches: 20. The CDR3 bases are TGTGCCAGCAGCCACCGGGACAGGTTTCGGGACGGTCCGAACGAGCAGTACTTC. This translates into CASSHRDRFRDGPNEQYF.

This rearrangement joins TRBV2 to TRBJ2-1; D call uncertain. The germline V gene has CDR1 SNHLY and CDR2 FYNNEI. The CDR3 sequence is 16 residues long. V was pared by 5 bases and J by 0 bases, with 14 bases between. CDR3 amino acids: CASSRYGTSSYNEQFF. As DNA, the CDR3 is TGTGCCAGCAGTCGGTATGGTACCAGCTCCTACAATGAGCAGTTCTTC.

This clone is a singleton in its sample. The gene calls are TRBV27 and TRBJ2-1; D remains ambiguous. Trimming pared 2 bases from V and 7 bases from J, leaving 15 bases between. Per germline, CDR1 MNHEY and CDR2 SMNVEV (reference sequence). The CDR3 spans 15 residues. The CDR3 DNA is TGTGCCAGCAGTTTAAACCCGACCCGATCGAATGAGCAGTTCTTC. Protein: CASSLNPTRSNEQFF.

The gene calls are TRBV24-1 and TRBJ1-2; 7 bases map to TRBD1. The CDR3 runs 13 residues. Germline trimming cut 10 bases from V and 1 base from J; bases unmatched to any gene: 5. The germline V gene has CDR1 KGHDR and CDR2 SFDVKD. As DNA, the CDR3 is TGTGCCACTAGACAGGGCGATAACTATGGCTACACCTTC. This gives the protein CATRQGDNYGYTF.

This sequence joins TRBV11-3 and TRBJ1-4, with D unresolved. CDR1 SGHNT and CDR2 YENEEA come from the germline V gene. The CDR3 has 14 residues. The V and J ends lost 5 bases and 5 bases respectively, with 12 bases between them. CDR3 protein: CASSPRRGNEKLFF. The CDR3 DNA reads TGTGCCAGCAGCCCCCGGAGAGGGAATGAAAAACTGTTTTTT.

The CDR3 sequence is CASGLSTTNYGYTF. CDR3 in DNA: TGTGCTAGTGGTTTGTCCACGACGAACTATGGCTACACCTTC. The chain employs TRBV12-5 and TRBJ1-2; no firm D call. The CDR3 extends over 14 amino acids. Germline V CDR1 and CDR2: LGHNT, FRNRAP. V was clipped by 2 bases and J by 2 bases, with 9 bases between them.

This rearrangement joins TRBV4-2 to TRBJ2-7, with D possibly called TRBD1 or TRBD2 (6 bases each). V lost 1 base and J lost 5, with 15 bases in between. The CDR3 loop spans 15 amino acids. Germline CDR1 is LGHNA and CDR2 is YNFKEQ. CDR3 residues: CASSQVGFGGNEQYF. DNA of the CDR3: TGTGCCAGCAGCCAAGTCGGCTTCGGGGGCAACGAGCAGTACTTC.

This clone was recorded a few times. CDR3 bases: TGCAGTGCTAGTAGTTCTAGGGCGGCGTACAATGAGCAGTTCTTC. This translates into CSASSSRAAYNEQFF. V gene TRBV20-1 combines with J gene TRBJ2-1, with D hard to call. The CDR3 covers 15 residues. From germline, CDR1 is DFQATT and CDR2 SNEGSKA (reference sequence). The V end was cut by 3 bases, the J end by 4 bases, with 16 bases between.

This chain links TRBV6-2 or TRBV6-3 with TRBJ1-2; TRBD1 is a possible D gene (6 bases). The CDR3 spans 14 residues. Germline CDR1 and CDR2: MNHEY and SVGEGT. Trimming left V 2 bases short and J 5 bases short, with 12 bases between. The CDR3 bases are TGTGCCAGCAGTTACCCGGGACACACTTATGGCTACACCTTC. Encoded protein: CASSYPGHTYGYTF.

This chain connects TRBV18 to TRBJ1-1; D is undetermined. Trimming removed 3 bases at V and 4 bases at J, with 12 bases between. The CDR3 loop spans 14 amino acids. The germline CDR1 and CDR2 sequences are KGHSH and LQKENI. The CDR3 nucleotides read TGTGCCAGCTCACCCGCGGGCGGTGGCACTGAAGCTTTCTTT. Protein: CASSPAGGGTEAFF.

The J gene is TRBJ2-3, the V gene TRBV6-6; D is possibly TRBD1 (5 bases). Germline values: CDR1 MNHNY, CDR2 SVGAGI (reference sequence). The germline V and J ends were trimmed by 7 bases and 2 bases, with 10 bases remaining between them. The CDR3 runs to 13 residues. The CDR3, as DNA: TGTGCCAGCATGCGACAGTCCACAGATACGCAGTATTTT. This encodes CASMRQSTDTQYF.

The chain carries TRBV28 and TRBJ1-2; D gene unclear. Trimming shortened V by 3 bases and J by 5 bases, and 10 bases separated the two germline ends. In germline, CDR1 is MDHEN, CDR2 SYDVKM. The CDR3 extends over 13 amino acids. The CDR3 spells CASSLGRIYGYTF. The CDR3 region has the DNA TGTGCCAGCAGTTTGGGCAGAATATATGGCTACACCTTC.

The chain joins TRBV3-1 (or the pseudogene TRBV3-2) to TRBJ2-1; perhaps TRBD1 as D (6 bases). Germline assignment: CDR1 LGHDT and CDR2 YNNKEL (reference sequence). Deletions cut 4 bases from V and 5 bases from J, with 12 bases between. The CDR3 has 14 amino acids. CDR3 sequence (DNA): TGTGCCAGCAGCCCCATCGGGGACAACAATGAGCAGTTCTTC. Amino acids: CASSPIGDNNEQFF.

CDR3 in DNA: TGTGCCAGTTGGAATTGGGTAGCGAGTCAGCCCCAGCATTTT. It yields the protein CASWNWVASQPQHF. The chain has TRBV19 and TRBJ1-5; D uncertain. Trimming took off 8 bases at V and 6 bases at J, with 17 bases between the two ends. The CDR3 length is 14 residues. From germline, CDR1 is LNHDA and CDR2 SQIVND (reference sequence).

The chain employs TRBV12-3 or TRBV12-4 and TRBJ1-1; no clear D. Between the trimmed V and J ends, which lost 7 bases and 2 bases, there was a span of 8 bases. The CDR3 consists of 12 residues. CDR3 in amino acids: CASTQGNTEAFF. CDR3 bases: TGTGCCAGCACCCAAGGAAACACTGAAGCTTTCTTT.